The 9 T cell receptor beta chains in this list originate from one sample, sequenced in a study of T cell changes during pregnancy in multiple sclerosis. TCRdb keeps only in-frame clones here, not all; method: immunoSEQ multiplex PCR. The sample has fewer than 30,000 clones, about nine tenths seen once. The sequenced sample was CD8+ T cells from peripheral blood mononuclear cells, obtained in the second trimester of pregnancy. The origin of the receptors is a female donor with multiple sclerosis, enrolled in a pregnancy study.

The chain carries TRBV6-1 and TRBJ2-2; 10 nucleotides agree with TRBD1. The CDR3 consists of 16 residues. The J segment lost 4 bases and the V segment lost 4 bases, leaving 6 bases of the junction unmatched. Germline values: CDR1 MNHNS, CDR2 SASEGT. The CDR3 DNA is TGTGCCAGCAGTGCCTCCAGGACAGGGGGCACCGGGGAGCTGTTTTTT. Translated: CASSASRTGGTGELFF.

The J gene is TRBJ2-1, the V gene TRBV4-3; 12 bases are shared with TRBD2. Germline lookup yields CDR1 LGHNA and CDR2 YSLEER. The CDR3 runs 15 residues. J lost 6 bases, V lost 1 base, and 1 base had no gene match. In DNA, the CDR3 is TGCGCCAGCAGCCAAGCTAGCGGGGGGGCCAATGAGCAGTTCTTC. Protein product: CASSQASGGANEQFF.

J is TRBJ2-3 and V is TRBV5-6; no clear D gene. Trimming took 3 bases from V and 5 from J, leaving 7 bases between them. Per the germline V gene, CDR1 is SGHDT and CDR2 is YYEEEE. The CDR3 spans 12 residues. As DNA, the CDR3 is TGTGCCAGCAGCTCTTCGGGAGATACGCAGTATTTT. This translates into CASSSSGDTQYF. The full variable domain, completed using reference TRBV5-6 and TRBJ2-3, is DAGVTQSPTHLIKTRGQQVTLRCSPKSGHDTVSWYQQALGQGPQFIFQYYEEEERQRGNFPDRFSGHQFPNYSSELNVNALLLGDSALYLCASSSSGDTQYFGPGTRLTVL.

The chain joins TRBV18 to TRBJ2-7, with D perhaps matching TRBD1 (5 bases). Per germline, CDR1 KGHSH and CDR2 LQKENI. This CDR3 contains 14 residues. Trimming shortened V by 1 base and J by 6 bases, and 13 bases separated the two germline ends. CDR3 residues: CASSPRPGIGEQYF. In nucleotides, the CDR3 is TGTGCCAGCTCACCACGTCCAGGGATTGGCGAGCAGTACTTC.

The chain carries TRBV7-2 and TRBJ1-1; D not certain. The CDR3 is made up of 13 amino acids. CDR1 and CDR2 from the germline V gene are SGHTA and FQGNSA. Trimming stripped 3 bases from V and 1 base from J, with 6 bases between. The DNA for the CDR3 is TGTGCCAGCAGCTTTGGAGCGAACACTGAAGCTTTCTTT. Its protein is CASSFGANTEAFF. The full variable domain, in which reference TRBV7-2 and TRBJ1-1 provide the parts outside the CDR3, is GAGVSQSPSNKVTEKGKDVELRCDPISGHTALYWYRQSLGQGLEFLIYFQGNSAPDKSGLPSDRFSAERTGGSVSTLTIQRTQQEDSAVYLCASSFGANTEAFFGQGTRLTVV.

The chain joins TRBV27 to TRBJ2-1; 9 bases match TRBD2. Germline values: CDR1 MNHEY, CDR2 SMNVEV (reference sequence). V lost 5 bases to trimming and J lost 12 bases; unmatched junction nucleotides: 17. This CDR3 contains 16 residues. DNA for the CDR3: TGTGCCAGCAGTGAAAGGGAGACTAGCGGCCCAGGGGGGCAGTTCTTC. It is translated as CASSERETSGPGGQFF.

The V call is TRBV19, the J call TRBJ1-2, with D tentatively TRBD1 (5 bases). This CDR3 region has 15 residues. The germline V gene encodes CDR1 LNHDA and CDR2 SQIVND (reference sequence). The V end lost 0 bases, the J end lost 4 bases, and 12 bases lay between the germline ends. CDR3: CASSIEPDRFYGYTF. DNA for the CDR3: TGTGCCAGTAGTATAGAACCAGACAGATTCTATGGCTACACCTTC. Supplemented by reference TRBV19 and TRBJ1-2, the full variable domain reads DGGITQSPKYLFRKEGQNVTLSCEQNLNHDAMYWYRQDPGQGLRLIYYSQIVNDFQKGDIAEGYSVSREKKESFPLTVTSAQKNPTAFYLCASSIEPDRFYGYTFGSGTRLTVV.

V gene TRBV10-3 combines with J gene TRBJ1-6; TRBD1 might be the D (6 bases). The V gene's germline CDR1 is ENHRY and CDR2 SYGVKD. There are 15 residues in the CDR3. The ends were cut back, 0 bases at V and 4 bases at J, with 7 bases in the middle. The CDR3 sequence: CAISESGGYNSPLHF. Here the CDR3 DNA reads TGTGCCATCAGTGAGTCAGGGGGTTATAATTCACCCCTCCACTTT.

The chain has TRBV4-2 and TRBJ1-4; no reliable D call. Trimming took 4 bases from V and 7 from J, leaving 13 bases between them. Germline V gene lookup returns CDR1 LGHNA and CDR2 YNFKEQ. The CDR3 consists of 14 residues. The DNA for the CDR3 is TGTGCCAGCAGCCGCGCCGGACTCGGTGAAAAACTGTTTTTT. It codes for CASSRAGLGEKLFF.